The text below deals with one TCR beta chain. Antigen unknown. The time point is: baseline pretreatment blood. Treatment defined: 15 Gy SBRT to primary tumor, nephrectomy 4 weeks later. Clear cell pathology was present in this patient's renal cell carcinoma. Sequencing was performed with immunoSEQ multiplex PCR; in TCRdb, only in-frame clones are kept and a portion is missing. The data show about 140,000 clones, around four fifths seen once. The data derive from a study of radiation and T cells in renal cell carcinoma. The overall study: Nephrectomy followed 15 Gy stereotactic body radiation by 4 weeks.

The V and J ends lost 3 bases and 1 base, in that order; junction bases with no gene match: 9. This CDR3 spans 15 amino acids. Germline-derived CDR1 and CDR2 are GTSNPN and SVGIG (reference sequence). Notes on the study in general: Pretreatment tumor biopsies were lacking, so baseline clonotypes are unknown. In blood, top tumor clones expanded by 2 weeks, shrinking by 4.

The J gene is TRBJ2-7, the V gene TRBV30, with 7 bases identical to TRBD1. The material was blood, obtained from a patient whose treatment included radiotherapy and nephrectomy. The sequence was obtained from a woman aged 50 to 65 with renal cell carcinoma. For the CDR3, the DNA is TGTGCCTGGAGGATAGGCGGACAGGAATCCTACGAGCAGTACTTC. This sequence encodes CAWRIGGQESYEQYF.